This TCR beta chain is from a study of blood T cell repertoires in COVID-19. V was trimmed by 3 bases and J by 0 bases, leaving 8 bases between them. The CDR3 totals 14 residues. The germline CDR1 and CDR2 sequences are SGHAT and FQNNGV. TCRdb keeps only in-frame clones here, not all; method: immunoSEQ multiplex PCR. The sample carries 180,000 or so clones, about 91% recorded once. The sequenced sample was PBMCs or T cells enriched from blood (not recorded which). The clonotype comes from a woman between 40 and 50 years old with acute COVID-19. The V call is TRBV11-2, the J call TRBJ1-1; no definite D call. Here the CDR3 DNA reads TGTGCCAGCAGCTTTCGGGGTGTGAACACTGAAGCTTTCTTT. This translates into CASSFRGVNTEAFF.